One sample yielded the 17 T cell receptor beta chains listed below, sequenced in a study of cytomegalovirus exposure and HLA in healthy donors. 60 Vbeta and 13 Jbeta primers were used in PCR. TCRdb's table, derived via immunoSEQ multiplex PCR, lists solely in-frame clones and lacks some. This repertoire shows some 150,000 clones, under 80% found once; its top ten account for 2.5% to 3%. The sequencing input was PBMCs. These receptors came from a man in his forties in good health and CMV-seronegative.

The rearrangement joins TRBV13 to TRBJ2-7; D gene ambiguous. Trimming pared 6 bases from V and 9 bases from J, leaving 12 bases between. Germline V gene data show CDR1 as PRHDT and CDR2 as FYEKMQ (reference sequence). The CDR3 has 11 residues. CDR3 loop: CASRATTAQYF. In DNA, the CDR3 is TGTGCCAGCAGAGCAACTACCGCGCAGTACTTC.

This CDR3 reads CSVGTGGVYGYTF. The CDR3 region has the DNA TGCAGCGTTGGGACAGGGGGCGTCTATGGCTACACCTTC. The J gene is TRBJ1-2, the V gene TRBV29-1; 11 nucleotides match TRBD1. Germline lookup yields CDR1 SQVTM and CDR2 ANQGSEA. The CDR3 is 13 residues long. V was clipped by 4 bases and J by 4 bases; unmatched bases: 2.

This sequence joins TRBV28 and TRBJ2-3; 9 nucleotides align to TRBD2. V shed 11 bases and J 7 bases; nucleotides not matched to a gene: 10. The CDR3 runs 13 residues. CDR1 is MDHEN and CDR2 is SYDVKM in the germline V gene. The CDR3 protein is CAGGGGGAHTQYF. The DNA for the CDR3 is TGTGCCGGCGGGGGCGGGGGGGCTCATACGCAGTATTTT.

V gene TRBV5-1 combines with J gene TRBJ2-1, with 10 bases identical to TRBD1. The CDR3 loop spans 14 amino acids. Germline CDR1 reads SGHRS; CDR2 reads YFSETQ. With 4 bases clipped from V and 9 bases from J, the junction kept 7 bases outside the gene matches. The CDR3 sequence is CASSLGQGYGEQFF. The CDR3 nucleotides are TGCGCCAGCAGCCTGGGACAGGGGTATGGTGAGCAGTTCTTC.

In DNA form, the CDR3 reads TGTGCCAGTAACCCGGGACAGTCTAACTATGGCTACACCTTC. Encoded protein: CASNPGQSNYGYTF. This rearrangement joins TRBV19 to TRBJ1-2; 7 bases are a match to TRBD1. Germline loops: CDR1 LNHDA, CDR2 SQIVND (reference sequence). CDR3 length: 14 residues. The ends lost 7 bases at V and 0 bases at J; junction bases unmatched: 5.

The chain has TRBV6-5 and TRBJ1-3, with D unclear. The CDR3 loop spans 14 amino acids. The ends were cut back, 6 bases at V and 2 bases at J, with 11 bases in the middle. The germline gives CDR1 MNHEY, CDR2 SVGAGI. CDR3 region: CASRGSTTGNTIYF. CDR3 sequence (DNA): TGTGCCAGCAGGGGCTCCACCACTGGAAACACCATATATTTT.

This chain connects TRBV7-2 to TRBJ2-3; TRBD1 matches at 7 bases. The CDR3 spans 12 residues. Trimming cost V 3 bases and J 6 bases; bases outside gene matches: 0. The V gene's germline CDR1 is SGHTA and CDR2 FQGNSA. The CDR3 sequence: CASSFRGDTQYF. As DNA, the CDR3 is TGTGCCAGCAGCTTCAGGGGGGATACGCAGTATTTT. Combining the CDR3 with reference TRBV7-2 and TRBJ2-3 gives the whole variable domain GAGVSQSPSNKVTEKGKDVELRCDPISGHTALYWYRQSLGQGLEFLIYFQGNSAPDKSGLPSDRFSAERTGGSVSTLTIQRTQQEDSAVYLCASSFRGDTQYFGPGTRLTVL.

The chain has TRBV9 and TRBJ1-2; D ambiguous. Looked up from germline, CDR1 is SGDLS and CDR2 is YYNGEE. This CDR3 has 13 residues. The V end lost 0 bases, the J end lost 0 bases, and 3 bases lay between the germline ends. The CDR3 loop reads CASSVATNYGYTF. The CDR3 nucleotides are TGTGCCAGCAGCGTAGCCACTAACTATGGCTACACCTTC.

This chain uses TRBV20-1 with TRBJ2-7, with TRBD1 matching over 7 bases. CDR1 is DFQATT, CDR2 SNEGSKA, per germline (reference sequence). Germline trimming cut 7 bases from V and 6 bases from J; bases unmatched to any gene: 6. The CDR3 has 11 residues. This CDR3 is CSEDRPPEQYF. The DNA for the CDR3 is TGCAGTGAGGACAGGCCGCCCGAGCAGTACTTC.

The V call is TRBV2, the J call TRBJ2-7; TRBD1 matches at 9 bases. The CDR3 contains 13 residues. Germline lookup yields CDR1 SNHLY and CDR2 FYNNEI. With V trimmed by 6 bases and J by 2 bases, 2 bases remained unmatched. The CDR3 sequence: CASRGQGTYEQYF. The DNA for the CDR3 is TGTGCCAGCAGAGGACAGGGGACCTACGAGCAGTACTTC.

This clone was observed a few times. The chain carries TRBV4-2 and TRBJ1-5; D remains unclear. From germline, CDR1 is LGHNA and CDR2 YNFKEQ. V was pared by 0 bases and J by 1 base, with 7 bases between. The CDR3 is 15 amino acids. The CDR3 bases are TGTGCCAGCAGCCAAGATTCGTTCAGCAATCAGCCCCAGCATTTT. Amino acids: CASSQDSFSNQPQHF.

This chain connects TRBV4-3 to TRBJ2-1; 14 positions agree with TRBD2. Germline V gives CDR1 LGHNA, CDR2 YSLEER. V gave up 4 bases and J gave up 1 base; unmatched junction bases: 3. The CDR3 is 17 amino acids. The CDR3 region is CASSPGLAGESYNEQFF. CDR3 bases: TGCGCCAGCAGCCCGGGACTAGCGGGAGAGTCCTACAATGAGCAGTTCTTC.

This clone appeared once. The chain's CDR3 is CAISESAGPINGYTF. CDR3 DNA sequence: TGTGCCATCAGTGAGTCGGCAGGGCCAATAAATGGCTACACCTTC. The chain couples TRBV10-3 to TRBJ1-2; perhaps TRBD1 as D (5 bases). The germline V gene has CDR1 ENHRY and CDR2 SYGVKD. This CDR3 is built from 15 residues. V lost 0 bases and J lost 6, with 14 bases in between.

The chain uses TRBV19 and TRBJ1-1; 9 positions agree with TRBD1. CDR1 is LNHDA, CDR2 SQIVND, per germline (reference sequence). V lost 3 bases and J lost 6; bases outside the gene matches: 8. This CDR3 contains 15 residues. CDR3 nucleotides: TGTGCCAGTAGTATTCCCGGGACAGGGTTATCTGAAGCTTTCTTT. Its translation is CASSIPGTGLSEAFF.

The V call is TRBV7-9, the J call TRBJ2-3; possible D gene TRBD1, 7 bases. Germline CDR1 and CDR2: SEHNR and FQNEAQ (reference sequence). CDR3 size: 15 residues. V lost 6 bases and J 0 bases, leaving 13 bases between the germline ends. This CDR3 is CASRQTGTSTDTQYF. CDR3 sequence (DNA): TGTGCCAGCAGACAGACAGGGACTAGCACAGATACGCAGTATTTT.

This clone was detected a few times. V is TRBV5-4 and J is TRBJ2-2; 12 bases are a match to TRBD2. Trimming cost V 4 bases and J 5 bases; bases outside gene matches: 6. The V gene's germline CDR1 is SGHNT and CDR2 YYREEE (reference sequence). CDR3 length equals 16 residues. The CDR3 region has the DNA TGTGCCAGCAGCCCAAGGACTAGCGGGGTTACCGGGGAGCTGTTTTTT. The encoded protein is CASSPRTSGVTGELFF. The variable domain in full, completed from reference TRBV5-4 and TRBJ2-2, reads ETGVTQSPTHLIKTRGQQVTLRCSSQSGHNTVSWYQQALGQGPQFIFQYYREEENGRGNFPPRFSGLQFPNYSSELNVNALELDDSALYLCASSPRTSGVTGELFFGEGSRLTVL.

The chain is built from TRBV15 and TRBJ1-2, with D unclear. This CDR3 region has 14 residues. V was shortened by 6 bases and J by 4 bases, with 15 bases between the two germline ends. Germline CDR1 and CDR2: LNHNV and YYDKDF (reference sequence). CDR3 sequence: CATRTGRGRYGYTF. The DNA for the CDR3 is TGTGCCACCAGGACCGGGCGAGGGCGCTATGGCTACACCTTC.